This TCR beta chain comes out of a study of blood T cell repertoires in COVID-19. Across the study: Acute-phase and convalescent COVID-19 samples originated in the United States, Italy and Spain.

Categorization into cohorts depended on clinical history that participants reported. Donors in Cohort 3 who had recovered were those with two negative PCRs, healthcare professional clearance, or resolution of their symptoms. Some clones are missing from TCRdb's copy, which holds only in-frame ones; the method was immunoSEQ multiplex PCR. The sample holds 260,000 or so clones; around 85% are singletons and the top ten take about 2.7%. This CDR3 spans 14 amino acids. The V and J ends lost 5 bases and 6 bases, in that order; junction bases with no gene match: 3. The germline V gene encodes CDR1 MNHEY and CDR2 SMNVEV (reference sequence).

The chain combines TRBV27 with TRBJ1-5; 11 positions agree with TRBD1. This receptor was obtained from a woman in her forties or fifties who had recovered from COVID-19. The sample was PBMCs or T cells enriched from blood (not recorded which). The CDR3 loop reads CASSPGTGGQPQHF. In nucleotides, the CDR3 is TGTGCCAGCAGTCCAGGGACAGGGGGTCAGCCCCAGCATTTT.